This T cell receptor beta chain was captured in a study of cytomegalovirus exposure and HLA in healthy donors. Study-wide results and limits: Later analysis identified several of the most significant clusters that appeared linked to common viral pathogens. V- and J-gene trimming of TCR beta was linked (in a later analysis) to a missense DCLRE1C variant.

Both 60 Vbeta primers and 13 Jbeta primers went into the PCR. The repertoire was sequenced with immunoSEQ multiplex PCR; TCRdb's copy has only in-frame clones and lacks some. The profile shows roughly 130,000 clones, over 70% of them singletons. This clone appeared a few times. Its antigen is not identified. Germline V gene sequence: CDR1 SEHNR, CDR2 FQNEAQ (reference sequence). This CDR3 is built from 14 residues. With 0 bases removed from V and 7 bases from J, the gap between germline ends came to 12 bases. The origin of this receptor is a man between 18 and 29 years old in good health and CMV-seronegative. The specimen sequenced was PBMCs. This chain links TRBV7-9 with TRBJ1-1, with D unresolved. CDR3 sequence: CASSLAIRGLEAFF. Here the CDR3 DNA reads TGTGCCAGCAGCTTAGCAATTCGTGGGCTTGAAGCTTTCTTT.